What follows are 20 T cell receptor beta chains derived from one specimen sequenced in a study of T cells in Graves' hyperthyroidism and ophthalmopathy. The source material, RNA transcripts, was used to amplify TCR beta CDR3 regions. HTBI primers were used for first-round RT-PCR of the TCR CDR3. Using its own MiXCR run on the multiplex PCR reads, TCRdb lists one record per CDR3 protein. The repertoire holds 25,000 to 30,000 distinct CDR3 sequences, nearly 45% seen once, with 10% in the top ten. The sequenced material came from blood. The receptor set was obtained from a woman under 40 with Graves' hyperthyroidism.

Comment on this clonotype: At one of its ends the junction is not consistent with the germline gene, which may arise from a read error. The V call is TRBV7-7, the J call TRBJ2-3; 9 bases are a match to TRBD2. Germline assignment: CDR1 SSHAT and CDR2 FNYEAQ (reference sequence). The CDR3 is 15 amino acids. Here the CDR3 DNA reads TGTGCAAGCAGCTTTAGCGGGAGCGGGCCAGATACGCAGTATTTT. Translation: CASSFSGSGPDTQYF.

The gene calls are TRBV12-3 or TRBV12-4 and TRBJ2-5, with unresolved D. The ends were cut back, 1 base at V and 6 bases at J, with 0 bases in the middle. CDR3 length: 10 amino acids. Here the CDR3 reads CASSLETQYF. Here the CDR3 DNA reads TGTGCCAGCAGTTTAGAGACCCAGTACTTC.

The chain joins TRBV5-1 to TRBJ2-7; D possibly corresponds to TRBD1 (6 bases). Germline-derived CDR1 and CDR2 are SGHRS and YFSETQ. Trimming left V 0 bases short and J 1 base short, with 14 bases between. The CDR3 loop spans 16 amino acids. Written as DNA, the CDR3 is TGCGCCAGCAGCTTGGGTTGGGGGCAGAAATCCTACGAGCAGTACTTC. Amino acids: CASSLGWGQKSYEQYF. Based on the CDR3 plus reference TRBV5-1 and TRBJ2-7, the full variable domain is KAGVTQTPRYLIKTRGQQVTLSCSPISGHRSVSWYQQTPGQGLQFLFEYFSETQRNKGNFPGRFSGRQFSNSRSEMNVSTLELGDSALYLCASSLGWGQKSYEQYFGPGTRLTVT.

The table lists this clonotype with many counts. The chain employs TRBV27 and TRBJ1-2, with D possibly being TRBD1 (5 bases). This CDR3 has 13 residues. Between the trimmed V and J ends, which lost 7 bases and 6 bases, there was a span of 15 bases. Germline CDR1 MNHEY, CDR2 SMNVEV (reference sequence). In nucleotides, the CDR3 is TGTGCCAGCATGGGGCAGGGATGGGATGGCTACACCTTC. The encoded protein is CASMGQGWDGYTF.

The V gene is TRBV20-1, the J gene TRBJ2-7; D remains ambiguous. Trimming left V 0 bases short and J 6 bases short, with 9 bases between. The CDR3 has 12 amino acids. Germline-derived CDR1 and CDR2 are DFQATT and SNEGSKA (reference sequence). The CDR3 is CSARDYLPEQYF. CDR3 DNA sequence: TGCAGTGCTAGAGATTACCTTCCCGAGCAGTACTTC.

J is TRBJ2-1 and V is TRBV10-1, with 10 nucleotides matching TRBD2. This CDR3 comprises 16 residues. Germline V gene lookup returns CDR1 WNHNN and CDR2 SYGVQD (reference sequence). Trimming removed 1 base from V and 5 bases from J; junction bases left unmatched: 5. CDR3 nucleotides: TGCGCCAGCAGTGAGTTCGGACTAGCGGAAGACAATGAGCAGTTCTTC. It translates to CASSEFGLAEDNEQFF.

The V call is TRBV6-6, the J call TRBJ2-5, with D perhaps given as TRBD1 or TRBD2 (5 bases each). This CDR3 comprises 14 residues. Trimming took off 7 bases at V and 2 bases at J, with 14 bases between the two ends. Per the germline V gene, CDR1 is MNHNY and CDR2 is SVGAGI (reference sequence). The CDR3 reads CASTPGTEQETQYF. In DNA form, the CDR3 reads TGTGCCAGCACCCCGGGGACCGAGCAAGAGACCCAGTACTTC.

There are many counts of this clonotype. V is TRBV12-5 and J is TRBJ2-5; D might be TRBD2 (6 bases). The CDR3 loop spans 14 amino acids. CDR1 is LGHNT and CDR2 is FRNRAP in the germline V gene. The V end lost 5 bases, the J end lost 3 bases, and 13 bases lay between the germline ends. CDR3 DNA: TGTGCTAGTGGTACCGGGGGTCCGGAAGAGACCCAGTACTTC. Protein sequence: CASGTGGPEETQYF.

The chain recombines TRBV20-1 with TRBJ2-7, with 8 bases lining up with TRBD1. The CDR3 is made up of 13 amino acids. The ends lost 2 bases at V and 3 bases at J; junction bases unmatched: 3. The germline V gene has CDR1 DFQATT and CDR2 SNEGSKA (reference sequence). CDR3: CSARRDRNYEQYF. The CDR3 nucleotides read TGCAGTGCTAGACGGGACAGGAACTACGAGCAGTACTTC.

This clonotype has a count of ten or more. V is TRBV27 and J is TRBJ2-1; possibly TRBD2 for D (6 bases). V lost 3 bases and J lost 2, with 8 bases in between. Germline values: CDR1 MNHEY, CDR2 SMNVEV (reference sequence). This CDR3 has 14 amino acids. The CDR3 reads CASSLGGAYNEQFF. DNA for the CDR3: TGTGCCAGCAGTTTGGGGGGAGCCTACAATGAGCAGTTCTTC.

This clonotype is labeled medium-sized. The chain carries TRBV2 and TRBJ1-5; D is ambiguous. This CDR3 is built from 13 residues. V lost 6 bases and J 7 bases, leaving 13 bases between the germline ends. Germline V gene data show CDR1 as SNHLY and CDR2 as FYNNEI. The CDR3 reads CASSLGRGQPQHF. CDR3 DNA: TGTGCCAGCAGCCTCGGGCGCGGGCAGCCCCAGCATTTT.

This clonotype was detected many times. J is TRBJ1-2 and V is TRBV12-3 or TRBV12-4; D possibly corresponds to TRBD1 (5 bases). The CDR3 totals 11 residues. V lost 4 bases, J lost 8 bases, and 8 bases lay in between. The CDR3 coding sequence is TGTGCCAGCAGTTCTGGGGCAGGCTACACCTTC. Translating gives CASSSGAGYTF.

The sample holds one count of this clonotype. One end of the junction fails to match germline, which may point to a read error. The DNA of the CDR3 is TGTGCCAGCGGTATTTTTGTTGGATCCGCTATCTATGGCTACACCTTT. It is translated as CASGIFVGSAIYGYTF. The V call is TRBV12-3 or TRBV12-4, the J call TRBJ1-2; the D is unclear. The CDR3 has 16 amino acids.

This clonotype was seen many times. A read error may be the cause here, since a much bigger clone is one base away. The chain has TRBV7-9 and TRBJ1-3; D is unresolved. The CDR3 runs to 12 residues. Germline CDR1 and CDR2: SEHNR and FQNEAQ (reference sequence). The CDR3 region has the DNA TGTGCCAGCAGCTTAACGGGGTTTACCATGTATTTT. Its protein is CASSLTGFTMYF.

In this sample, this clonotype turned up many times. The chain joins TRBV12-3 or TRBV12-4 to TRBJ1-3; D remains unclear. CDR3 length equals 15 residues. The V and J ends lost 5 bases and 0 bases respectively, with 11 bases between them. For the CDR3, the DNA is TGTGCCAGCAGTCCCAGGCCAGGCTCTGGAAACACCATATATTTT. Its translation is CASSPRPGSGNTIYF.

This clonotype is categorized as medium-sized (0.01 to 0.1%). The genes are TRBV20-1 and TRBJ1-5, with D hard to call. Deletions cut 4 bases from V and 3 bases from J, with 13 bases between. Germline assignment: CDR1 DFQATT and CDR2 SNEGSKA (reference sequence). This CDR3 spans 14 amino acids. DNA for the CDR3: TGCAGTGCTAATTCGGAACGCATCAATCAGCCCCAGCATTTT. Protein: CSANSERINQPQHF.

The rearrangement links TRBV7-2 to TRBJ1-1, with 10 nucleotides matching TRBD1. The J segment lost 5 bases and the V segment lost 5 bases, leaving 8 bases of the junction unmatched. This CDR3 comprises 15 residues. CDR1 SGHTA and CDR2 FQGNSA come from the germline V gene. CDR3 in amino acids: CASSKDRGFGTEAFF. DNA for the CDR3: TGTGCCAGCAGCAAGGACAGGGGGTTCGGAACTGAAGCTTTCTTT.

This clonotype was seen a single time. The V and J genes are TRBV6-5 and TRBJ1-5, with a weak D call TRBD1 (6 bases). V shed 9 bases and J shed 6 bases, with 15 bases lying between them. CDR1 MNHEY and CDR2 SVGAGI come from the germline V gene. The CDR3 runs 13 residues. Here the CDR3 reads CASGATGTQPQHF. The CDR3 DNA is TGTGCCAGTGGGGCGACAGGCACTCAGCCCCAGCATTTT.

This clonotype was recorded many times. The chain combines TRBV6-4 with TRBJ1-5; unclear D gene. The V gene lost 4 bases and the J gene lost 4 bases, with 8 bases spanning the gap. CDR3 size: 13 residues. Germline V gene data show CDR1 as MRHNA and CDR2 as SNTAGT. CDR3 in DNA: TGTGCCAGCAGTGTTCAAGAGAATCAGCCCCAGCATTTT. The encoded protein is CASSVQENQPQHF.

This clonotype was counted many times. The chain employs TRBV5-5 and TRBJ2-4; TRBD2 agrees at 8 bases. This CDR3 region has 15 residues. CDR1 and CDR2 (germline): SGHKS, YYEKEE (reference sequence). V shed 3 bases and J 6 bases; nucleotides not matched to a gene: 8. CDR3 amino acids: CASSWQGTSGNIQYF. For the CDR3, the DNA is TGTGCCAGCAGCTGGCAGGGTACTAGCGGAAACATTCAGTACTTC.